A single sample gave rise to the 4 T cell receptor beta chains below, sequenced in a study of lymphopenia after photon versus proton radiotherapy. Measured with immunoSEQ multiplex PCR; TCRdb has only the in-frame clones, and not every one. The table has fewer than 65,000 clones, approximately 86% seen once. The sequences come from peripheral blood, collected from a patient treated with photon-based radiotherapy. Every receptor here comes from a man aged 35-49 years with gastric cancer.

The chain recombines TRBV30 with TRBJ1-2; 8 bases map to TRBD1. V lost 5 bases to trimming and J lost 2 bases; unmatched junction nucleotides: 4. Germline values: CDR1 GTSNPN, CDR2 SVGIG (reference sequence). CDR3 length: 13 amino acids. The CDR3 is CAWQHRGNYGYTF. The CDR3 coding sequence is TGTGCCTGGCAGCACAGGGGGAACTATGGCTACACCTTC.

The genes are TRBV7-2 and TRBJ2-3; 11 bases align to TRBD2. Germline lookup yields CDR1 SGHTA and CDR2 FQGNSA. J gave up 0 bases and V 4 bases, and 3 bases lay outside the gene matches. This CDR3 spans 16 amino acids. The CDR3 loop is CASSSLAGGSTDTQYF. The CDR3 DNA is TGTGCCAGCAGCTCTCTAGCGGGGGGTAGCACAGATACGCAGTATTTT.

For the CDR3, the DNA is TGTGCCAGCAGCTCCCGTCGGGGCCCCGAGACCCAGTACTTC. This encodes CASSSRRGPETQYF. The chain combines TRBV11-2 with TRBJ2-5, with D perhaps matching TRBD1 or TRBD2 (5 bases each). Germline CDR1 is SGHAT and CDR2 is FQNNGV. This CDR3 has 14 residues. Between the trimmed V and J ends, which lost 4 bases and 5 bases, there was a span of 14 bases.

Sample share makes this clone medium-sized. This chain connects TRBV7-9 to TRBJ2-7; 7 bases match TRBD1. The CDR3 is made up of 13 amino acids. Germline V lookup: CDR1 SEHNR, CDR2 FQNEAQ (reference sequence). After removal of 4 bases from V and 6 bases from J, the junction contained 6 bases not matched to a gene. The CDR3 bases are TGTGCCAGCAGCTCCAAAGACAGGGTCGAGCAGTACTTC. Translation: CASSSKDRVEQYF. The whole variable domain, remainder taken from reference TRBV7-9 and TRBJ2-7, is DTGVSQNPRHKITKRGQNVTFRCDPISEHNRLYWYRQTLGQGPEFLTYFQNEAQLEKSRLLSDRFSAERPKGSFSTLEIQRTEQGDSAMYLCASSSKDRVEQYFGPGTRLTVT.